This TCR beta chain was captured by sequencing in a study of CD8 T cells in ankylosing spondylitis. Study-level points and caveats: Typical of ankylosing spondylitis blood, it appeared, was a TCR beta motif of eight highly homologous variants.

TCRdb reprocessed the 5' RACE reads with MiXCR, giving one entry per CDR3 protein. The table has a few hundred thousand distinct CDR3 sequences, 20% to 25% seen once. Germline CDR1 SEHNR, CDR2 FQNEAQ (reference sequence). V lost 5 bases to trimming and J lost 3 bases, with 13 bases between them. The CDR3 sequence is 14 residues long. About this clonotype: The antigen is undetermined.

V gene TRBV7-9 combines with J gene TRBJ1-1; D gene unclear. Source material: blood, either unsorted or a sorted T cell fraction (not recorded which). The TCR sequence derives from a male donor with ankylosing spondylitis. For the CDR3, the DNA is TGTGCCAGCAGCCCCGCCTCCGGGGACACTGAAGCTTTCTTT. Its protein is CASSPASGDTEAFF.